This T cell receptor (beta chain) was obtained from a study of cytomegalovirus exposure and HLA in healthy donors. In regard to this clone: Its antigen is undetermined.

Germline V lookup: CDR1 SNHLY, CDR2 FYNNEI. V lost 5 bases and J lost 0, with 9 bases in between. CDR3 length: 14 residues. This PCR relied on a set of 60 Vbeta primers and 13 Jbeta primers. Data came from immunoSEQ multiplex PCR; TCRdb stores just in-frame clones and leaves some out. The repertoire consists of approximately 56,000 clones, with around 72% occurring once and the leading ten covering 22%. Broader study findings: Roughly even sequencing depth across donors was the assumption behind the presence/absence analyses.

Sequencing was carried out using PBMCs. The source is a woman in her forties or fifties in good health and CMV-seropositive. The rearrangement uses TRBV2 and TRBJ2-3, with TRBD1 as a possible D gene (6 bases). The CDR3 spells CASSPTGSTDTQYF. The CDR3 bases are TGTGCCAGCAGTCCTACAGGGAGCACAGATACGCAGTATTTT.